This T cell receptor beta chain was identified in a study of blood T cell repertoires in COVID-19. For the study at large: Researchers got acute and convalescent COVID-19 samples from the United States, Italy and Spain. Sources were T cells, B-cell-depleted T cells, or PBMCs; the material itself was cDNA or gDNA.

Libraries were prepared by immunoSEQ multiplex PCR; TCRdb keeps only in-frame clonotypes and omits some of them. In the table there are roughly 250,000 clones, approximately 86% of which are singletons. This clonotype was sampled from a woman in her sixties with active or convalescent COVID-19. Sample: peripheral blood.

DNA of the CDR3: TGTGCCAGCAGCAATAATTTACAGGGGGGGCAGCCCCAGCATTTT. Translated, it gives CASSNNLQGGQPQHF. This chain uses TRBV27 with TRBJ1-5; 8 nucleotides agree with TRBD1. From germline, CDR1 is MNHEY and CDR2 SMNVEV (reference sequence). V trimming: 6 bases; J trimming: 7 bases; junction bases outside the gene matches: 11. The CDR3 covers 15 residues.